Listed below are T cell receptor beta chains from one sample, sequenced in a study of shared clonotypes between healthy human individuals. Repertoires were generated with immunoSEQ multiplex PCR, while TCRdb's copy carries only in-frame clones and drops some. The sample has around 1.9 million clones, approximately 94% seen once. The material sequenced was naive CD8+ T cells from PBMCs. These receptors were obtained from a man between 18 and 29 years old in good health. Some clones in this sample may be carry-over from other donors' samples. Both conserved end residues are part of each CDR3. D genes are given only for firm matches. The listing skips clone size in some rows; elsewhere it reads once, few, many or a size class.

V	size	D	J	DNA	CDR3
TRBV5-1	.	.	TRBJ2-7	TGCGCCAGCAGCTTGGAGATCACCTCCTACGAGCAGTACTTC	CASSLEITSYEQYF
TRBV28	.	TRBD1	TRBJ2-2	TGTGCCAGCAGTTTTTGGATCCAGGGGGCGAACGCCGGGGAGCTGTTTTTT	CASSFWIQGANAGELFF
TRBV7-6	once	.	TRBJ1-1	TGTGCCAGCAGCTCCGGCGGGGGCGGATCCGGCACTGAAGCTTTCTTT	CASSSGGGGSGTEAFF
TRBV7-3	.	TRBD2	TRBJ2-7	TGTGCCAGCAGCTTGGGGGGGACCTACGAGCAGTACTTC	CASSLGGTYEQYF
TRBV9	.	TRBD2	TRBJ2-2	TGTGCCAGCAGCGATTGGACTAGCGGTAACACCGGGGAGCTGTTTTTT	CASSDWTSGNTGELFF
TRBV6-5	.	.	TRBJ1-1	TGTGCCAGCAGTTACGACGAGGGGGAAGGTGAAGCTTTCTTT	CASSYDEGEGEAFF
TRBV4-2	.	.	TRBJ2-7	TGTGCCAGCAGCCCTCCGGGACGGTCCTACGAGCAGTACTTC	CASSPPGRSYEQYF
TRBV7-9	.	.	TRBJ2-7	TGTGCCAGCAGCTTAGGTGTAACATCCTACGAGCAGTACTTC	CASSLGVTSYEQYF
TRBV5-6	.	TRBD1	TRBJ2-7	TGTGCCAGCAGCGTGGGACAGGGTATCTACGAGCAGTACTTC	CASSVGQGIYEQYF
TRBV6-1	.	TRBD1	TRBJ2-7	TGTGCCAGCAGGGGCCGGGACAGCTACTACGAGCAGTACTTC	CASRGRDSYYEQYF
TRBV5-1	.	.	TRBJ1-1	TGCGCCAGCAGCCGGGTAGGGGAGGTGAGCACTGAAGCTTTCTTT	CASSRVGEVSTEAFF